The 29 T cell receptor beta chains reported below all come from one sample, sequenced in a study of CD8+ T cells in alopecia areata (dated by TCRdb to 2016 to 2018). Read against the paper, the sample's time point label means: 24 weeks on oral tofacitinib. The label giving this sample's treatment or condition can be read as: oral pan-JAK inhibitor, 5-10 mg twice daily. Preparation of the library involved the immunoSEQ multiplex PCR assay. RNA was extracted from all samples and reverse transcribed into cDNA, which served as template for TCR sequencing. TCRdb provides this immuneACCESS table in a form limited to in-frame rearrangements. Some clones are lacking; in checked studies, under half of them reflect an unresolved V gene, and why the rest are absent is not known. For this sample there are more than 150,000 clones; around 60% appear just once. The ten largest account for around 12% of the sample.

Here the sequenced sample was CD8+ T cells sorted from blood, taken at week 24, from a patient treated with tofacitinib. These receptors were taken from a human donor with alopecia areata.

This chain connects TRBV27 to TRBJ2-3; TRBD2 aligns across 9 bases. In germline, CDR1 is MNHEY, CDR2 SMNVEV (reference sequence). The ends lost 5 bases at V and 0 bases at J; junction bases unmatched: 6. The CDR3 totals 16 residues. The CDR3 DNA reads as TGTGCCAGCAGTCCTCTAGCGGGGACGAGCACAGATACGCAGTATTTT. Protein sequence: CASSPLAGTSTDTQYF.

This chain uses TRBV15 with TRBJ2-1, with TRBD2 identical over 7 bases. Per germline, CDR1 LNHNV and CDR2 YYDKDF (reference sequence). The CDR3 has 15 residues. V lost 3 bases to trimming and J lost 6 bases; unmatched junction nucleotides: 8. The CDR3 nucleotides are TGTGCCACCAGCAGTGTTGGAGCGGGACGCAATGAGCAGTTCTTC. Encoded protein: CATSSVGAGRNEQFF.

This clone was seen a handful of times. In nucleotides, the CDR3 is TGTGCCAGCAGCCAAAGCTCCTACGAGCAGTACTTC. This codes for CASSQSSYEQYF. V and J are TRBV7-2 and TRBJ2-7; D not certain. The CDR3 runs 12 residues. Germline V lookup: CDR1 SGHTA, CDR2 FQGNSA. V gave up 5 bases and J gave up 0 bases, with 5 bases separating them.

The chain couples TRBV10-3 to TRBJ1-5; no definite D call. V was pared by 3 bases and J by 7 bases, with 7 bases between. The V gene's germline CDR1 is ENHRY and CDR2 SYGVKD. There are 12 residues in the CDR3. As DNA, the CDR3 is TGTGCCATCAGTGATCCCCCCCAGCCCCAGCATTTT. The encoded protein is CAISDPPQPQHF.

This rearrangement joins TRBV2 to TRBJ2-3; D remains unclear. The CDR3 has 14 amino acids. Germline V gene lookup returns CDR1 SNHLY and CDR2 FYNNEI. V lost 10 bases and J lost 2, with 16 bases in between. CDR3 DNA sequence: TGTGCCACCCAGATGCCCCGGGCCACAGATACGCAGTATTTT. Translated, it gives CATQMPRATDTQYF.

The rearrangement joins TRBV30 to TRBJ2-7; D unclear. Germline V gene lookup returns CDR1 GTSNPN and CDR2 SVGIG (reference sequence). The V and J ends lost 3 bases and 3 bases respectively, with 9 bases between them. This CDR3 has 12 residues. The CDR3 DNA sequence: TGTGCCTGGAGGGAGTCGGACTACGAGCAGTACTTC. It codes for CAWRESDYEQYF.

This chain connects TRBV11-2 to TRBJ1-2, with D uncertain. The V end lost 10 bases, the J end lost 7 bases, and 16 bases lay between the germline ends. CDR3 size: 12 residues. Germline values: CDR1 SGHAT, CDR2 FQNNGV. Here the CDR3 reads CATRTRLGGYTF. CDR3 in DNA: TGTGCCACAAGGACCCGACTGGGTGGCTACACCTTC.

This clone was observed a handful of times. The J gene is TRBJ1-2, the V gene TRBV30; TRBD1 matches 9 bases. J was trimmed by 7 bases and V by 3 bases; bases with no gene match: 9. Germline loops: CDR1 GTSNPN, CDR2 SVGIG (reference sequence). The CDR3 spans 14 residues. CDR3 DNA sequence: TGTGCCTGGAGCCTGGGACAGGGATATAGTGGCTACACCTTC. This codes for CAWSLGQGYSGYTF.

V usage is TRBV7-9 and J usage is TRBJ2-1, with 8 bases identical to TRBD2. V gave up 5 bases and J gave up 12 bases; unmatched junction bases: 9. CDR3 length: 13 residues. Germline V gene lookup returns CDR1 SEHNR and CDR2 FQNEAQ (reference sequence). For the CDR3, the DNA is TGTGCCAGCAGCCTGGGACTAGATGTGGGGCAGTTCTTC. Its protein is CASSLGLDVGQFF.

The chain carries TRBV19 and TRBJ2-1; 11 bases fit TRBD1. The CDR3 sequence is 15 residues long. Germline assignment: CDR1 LNHDA and CDR2 SQIVND (reference sequence). The J segment lost 5 bases and the V segment lost 4 bases, leaving 4 bases of the junction unmatched. As DNA, the CDR3 is TGTGCCAGTAGTACCGGGACAGGGGGTAACAATGAGCAGTTCTTC. Its translation: CASSTGTGGNNEQFF.

This chain uses TRBV23-1 with TRBJ1-5, with D uncertain. TRBV23-1 is an open reading frame, and its role is uncertain. V was cut by 0 bases and J by 3 bases, with 18 bases left in between. The CDR3 has 18 amino acids. CDR3 in amino acids: CASSQSAEAAQDNQPQHF. CDR3 sequence (DNA): TGCGCCAGCAGTCAATCCGCCGAGGCAGCTCAAGACAATCAGCCCCAGCATTTT.

V is TRBV5-6 and J is TRBJ1-6; 7 bases agree with TRBD1. Germline loops: CDR1 SGHDT, CDR2 YYEEEE. The CDR3 has 15 residues. The V and J ends lost 3 bases and 9 bases, in that order; junction bases with no gene match: 9. The DNA for the CDR3 is TGTGCCAGCAGCTCATGGACAGGAGGGAGTTCACCCCTCCACTTT. Protein: CASSSWTGGSSPLHF.

This clone was recorded a few times. The genes are TRBV7-9 and TRBJ2-7; D is uncertain. Trimming cost V 5 bases and J 5 bases, with 13 bases left between them. Germline CDR1 and CDR2: SEHNR and FQNEAQ (reference sequence). This CDR3 contains 13 residues. The DNA of the CDR3 is TGTGCCAGCAGCCGCCCACCGCCCGACGAGCAGTACTTC. Its protein is CASSRPPPDEQYF.

The chain has TRBV23-1 and TRBJ1-5, with TRBD1 matching over 12 bases. TRBV23-1 is reported as an ORF; its role is uncertain. CDR3 length equals 19 residues. V shed 3 bases and J 2 bases; nucleotides not matched to a gene: 11. CDR3 loop: CASSQTGTGGSPRNQPQHF. The CDR3 nucleotides read TGCGCCAGCAGTCAGACCGGGACAGGGGGCTCCCCGCGCAATCAGCCCCAGCATTTT.

This chain links TRBV7-3 with TRBJ2-5; D is uncertain. The CDR3 has 14 amino acids. Deletions cut 4 bases from V and 2 bases from J, with 11 bases between. Germline CDR1 reads SGHTA; CDR2 reads FQGTGA. This CDR3 is CASSSSPGQETQYF. The DNA of the CDR3 is TGTGCCAGCAGCTCCTCCCCTGGGCAAGAGACCCAGTACTTC.

The J gene is TRBJ2-1, the V gene TRBV6-5; D may correspond to TRBD1 or TRBD2 (6 bases each). The length of the CDR3 is 15 residues. V was shortened by 7 bases and J by 4 bases, with 17 bases between the two germline ends. CDR1 is MNHEY, CDR2 SVGAGI, per germline. The CDR3 region has the DNA TGTGCCAGCACCCCCGGGGGCCCTATTTACAATGAGCAGTTCTTC. It is translated as CASTPGGPIYNEQFF.

V and J are TRBV27 and TRBJ1-1; 7 nucleotides match TRBD1. From germline, CDR1 is MNHEY and CDR2 SMNVEV (reference sequence). The CDR3 is made up of 13 amino acids. With V trimmed by 6 bases and J by 5 bases, 6 bases remained unmatched. The DNA of the CDR3 is TGTGCCAGCAGAACGCCAGGGGGGACTGAAGCTTTCTTT. As protein: CASRTPGGTEAFF.

The table lists this clone with a count of one. The same CDR3 is also encoded by other DNA sequences in this sample. V is TRBV29-1 and J is TRBJ2-1; D is unclear. The ends were cut back, 6 bases at V and 0 bases at J, with 9 bases in the middle. Looked up from germline, CDR1 is SQVTM and CDR2 is ANQGSEA. CDR3 length: 13 residues. Here the CDR3 DNA reads TGCAGCGTGGACGGTGGCTCCTACAATGAGCAGTTCTTC. The encoded protein is CSVDGGSYNEQFF.

The chain carries TRBV2 and TRBJ2-1; D may be TRBD1 (5 bases). The CDR3 is 15 residues long. V lost 7 bases and J 0 bases, leaving 13 bases between the germline ends. Per germline, CDR1 SNHLY and CDR2 FYNNEI. The CDR3 protein is CASNRGFTSYNEQFF. The CDR3, as DNA: TGTGCCAGCAATAGGGGATTCACCTCCTACAATGAGCAGTTCTTC.

V gene TRBV15 combines with J gene TRBJ2-1; D gene uncertain. Trimming shortened V by 1 base and J by 5 bases, and 9 bases separated the two germline ends. Germline CDR1 LNHNV, CDR2 YYDKDF (reference sequence). CDR3 length equals 14 residues. In DNA, the CDR3 is TGTGCCACCAGCAGAGTCTTGGGAAACAATGAGCAGTTCTTC. It yields the protein CATSRVLGNNEQFF.

V gene TRBV7-9 combines with J gene TRBJ2-5; no clear D. Trimming stripped 5 bases from V and 6 bases from J, with 13 bases between. The germline V gene has CDR1 SEHNR and CDR2 FQNEAQ (reference sequence). There are 13 residues in the CDR3. The CDR3 here is CASSPSTHQTQYF. The DNA for the CDR3 is TGTGCCAGCAGCCCTTCCACCCATCAGACCCAGTACTTC.

The V and J genes are TRBV29-1 and TRBJ2-7, with 7 bases lining up with TRBD1. With 5 bases clipped from V and 2 bases from J, the junction kept 6 bases outside the gene matches. Germline loops: CDR1 SQVTM, CDR2 ANQGSEA. The CDR3 is made up of 13 amino acids. The chain's CDR3 is CSVRSQGAYEQYF. The CDR3 DNA follows: TGCAGCGTTAGAAGTCAGGGGGCCTACGAGCAGTACTTC.

This clone was observed a single time. This sequence joins TRBV20-1 and TRBJ1-2; tentatively, D is TRBD1 (5 bases). The germline V and J ends were trimmed by 6 bases and 7 bases, with 9 bases remaining between them. The CDR3 length is 10 residues. The germline V gene has CDR1 DFQATT and CDR2 SNEGSKA (reference sequence). Here the CDR3 DNA reads TGCAGTGCGCGGGGGATTGGCTACACCTTC. Amino acids: CSARGIGYTF.

This clone was counted only a few times. The chain recombines TRBV2 with TRBJ1-6; D may be TRBD1 (5 bases). This CDR3 has 12 residues. The germline V gene has CDR1 SNHLY and CDR2 FYNNEI. V dropped 8 bases and J dropped 10 bases, with 12 bases sitting between them. CDR3 DNA sequence: TGTGCCAGCGGGCAGAGGGGCTCACCCCTCCACTTT. Translation: CASGQRGSPLHF. The full variable domain, with the rest looked up from reference TRBV2 and TRBJ1-6, is EPEVTQTPSHQVTQMGQEVILRCVPISNHLYFYWYRQILGQKVEFLVSFYNNEISEKSEIFDDQFSVERPDGSNFTLKIRSTKLEDSAMYFCASGQRGSPLHFGNGTRLTVT.

The J gene is TRBJ2-1, the V gene TRBV29-1, with D tentatively TRBD1 or TRBD2 (5 bases each). The CDR3 runs to 11 residues. The V gene lost 7 bases and the J gene lost 10 bases, with 14 bases spanning the gap. Germline assignment: CDR1 SQVTM and CDR2 ANQGSEA. The CDR3 loop reads CSGGTPREQFF. As DNA, the CDR3 is TGCAGCGGGGGGACCCCCAGAGAGCAGTTCTTC.

This clone appeared a few times. This chain uses TRBV6-5 with TRBJ2-5; 7 bases are a match to TRBD1. Trimming removed 5 bases from V and 5 bases from J; junction bases left unmatched: 11. CDR1 is MNHEY, CDR2 SVGAGI, per germline. The CDR3 is 15 residues long. As DNA, the CDR3 is TGTGCCAGCAGTCCACGGACAGGAGCTAGGGAGACCCAGTACTTC. Protein sequence: CASSPRTGARETQYF.

The chain links TRBV7-9 to TRBJ2-5; a weak D match, TRBD1 (5 bases). CDR1 is SEHNR and CDR2 is FQNEAQ in the germline V gene (reference sequence). This CDR3 has 13 amino acids. Deletions cut 5 bases from V and 5 bases from J, with 12 bases between. DNA of the CDR3: TGTGCCAGCAGCCTCAGGGTTCGGGAGACCCAGTACTTC. Protein sequence: CASSLRVRETQYF. Filled out from reference TRBV7-9 and TRBJ2-5, the complete variable domain reads DTGVSQNPRHKITKRGQNVTFRCDPISEHNRLYWYRQTLGQGPEFLTYFQNEAQLEKSRLLSDRFSAERPKGSFSTLEIQRTEQGDSAMYLCASSLRVRETQYFGPGTRLLVL.

V usage is TRBV27 and J usage is TRBJ1-5; D gene ambiguous. CDR3 size: 13 residues. With 2 bases removed from V and 5 bases from J, the gap between germline ends came to 7 bases. CDR1 MNHEY and CDR2 SMNVEV come from the germline V gene (reference sequence). CDR3 bases: TGTGCCAGCAGTTTAGCCAGTCATCAGCCCCAGCATTTT. Its protein is CASSLASHQPQHF.

This chain connects TRBV7-9 to TRBJ2-5, with TRBD1 matching over 7 bases. This CDR3 is built from 16 residues. CDR1 and CDR2 (germline): SEHNR, FQNEAQ (reference sequence). V was clipped by 4 bases and J by 1 base; unmatched bases: 9. The CDR3 bases are TGTGCCAGCAGCTCACTCGGGACAGCAAGCCAAGAGACCCAGTACTTC. Its translation is CASSSLGTASQETQYF. The variable domain in full, completed from reference TRBV7-9 and TRBJ2-5, reads DTGVSQNPRHKITKRGQNVTFRCDPISEHNRLYWYRQTLGQGPEFLTYFQNEAQLEKSRLLSDRFSAERPKGSFSTLEIQRTEQGDSAMYLCASSSLGTASQETQYFGPGTRLLVL.